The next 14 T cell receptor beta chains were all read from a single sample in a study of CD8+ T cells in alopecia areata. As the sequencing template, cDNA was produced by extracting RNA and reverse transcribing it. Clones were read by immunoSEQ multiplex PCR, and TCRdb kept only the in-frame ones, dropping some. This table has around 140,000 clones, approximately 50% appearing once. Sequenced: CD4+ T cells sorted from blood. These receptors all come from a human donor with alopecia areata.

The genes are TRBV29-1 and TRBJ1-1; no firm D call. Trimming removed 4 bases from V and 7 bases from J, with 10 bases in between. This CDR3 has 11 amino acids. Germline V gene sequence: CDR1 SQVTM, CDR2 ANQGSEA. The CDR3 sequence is CSVVRTYEAFF. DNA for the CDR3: TGCAGCGTTGTCAGGACTTATGAAGCTTTCTTT.

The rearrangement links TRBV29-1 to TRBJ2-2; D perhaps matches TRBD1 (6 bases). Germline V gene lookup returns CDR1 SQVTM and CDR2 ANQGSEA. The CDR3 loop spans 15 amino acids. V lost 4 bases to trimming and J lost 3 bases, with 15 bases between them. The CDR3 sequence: CSVGGGGPDTGELFF. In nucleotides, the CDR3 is TGCAGCGTTGGAGGTGGGGGCCCTGACACCGGGGAGCTGTTTTTT.

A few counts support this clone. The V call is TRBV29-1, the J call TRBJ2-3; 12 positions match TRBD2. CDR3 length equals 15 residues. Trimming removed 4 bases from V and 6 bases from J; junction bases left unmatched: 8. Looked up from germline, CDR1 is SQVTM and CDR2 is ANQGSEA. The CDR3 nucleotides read TGCAGCGTTGCCCTACTAGCGGGAGGCAGTGATACGCAGTATTTT. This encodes CSVALLAGGSDTQYF.

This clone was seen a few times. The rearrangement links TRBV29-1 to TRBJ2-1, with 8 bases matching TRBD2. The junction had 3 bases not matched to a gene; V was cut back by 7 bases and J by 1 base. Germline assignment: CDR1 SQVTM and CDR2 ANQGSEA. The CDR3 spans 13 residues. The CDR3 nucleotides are TGCAGCGGACTAGCGTTTTCCTACAATGAGCAGTTCTTC. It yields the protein CSGLAFSYNEQFF.

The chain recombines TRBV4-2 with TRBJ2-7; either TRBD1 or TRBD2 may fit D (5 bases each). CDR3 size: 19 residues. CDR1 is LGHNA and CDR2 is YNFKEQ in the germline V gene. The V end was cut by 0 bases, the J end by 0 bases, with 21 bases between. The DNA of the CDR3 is TGTGCCAGCAGCCAAGAGAAGGGGATACCCGGGGTGTTCTCCTACGAGCAGTACTTC. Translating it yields CASSQEKGIPGVFSYEQYF.

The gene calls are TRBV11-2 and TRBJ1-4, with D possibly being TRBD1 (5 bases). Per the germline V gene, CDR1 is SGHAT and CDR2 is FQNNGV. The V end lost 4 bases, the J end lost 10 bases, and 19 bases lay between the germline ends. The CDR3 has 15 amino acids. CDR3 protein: CASSSVVRAGPKLFF. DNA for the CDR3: TGTGCCAGCAGCTCAGTCGTCAGGGCTGGACCAAAACTGTTTTTT.

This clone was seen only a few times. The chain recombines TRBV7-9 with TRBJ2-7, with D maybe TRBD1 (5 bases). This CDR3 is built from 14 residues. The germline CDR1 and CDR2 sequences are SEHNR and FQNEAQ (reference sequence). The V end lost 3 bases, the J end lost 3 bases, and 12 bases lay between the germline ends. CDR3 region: CASSFGQGDYEQYF. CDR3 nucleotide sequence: TGTGCCAGCAGCTTTGGCCAAGGGGACTACGAGCAGTACTTC. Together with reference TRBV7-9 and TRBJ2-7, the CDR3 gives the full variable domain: DTGVSQNPRHKITKRGQNVTFRCDPISEHNRLYWYRQTLGQGPEFLTYFQNEAQLEKSRLLSDRFSAERPKGSFSTLEIQRTEQGDSAMYLCASSFGQGDYEQYFGPGTRLTVT.

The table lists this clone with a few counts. The CDR3 spells CASVLGAANEQYF. CDR3 sequence (DNA): TGTGCCAGCGTATTGGGCGCGGCTAACGAGCAGTACTTC. The rearrangement links TRBV7-9 to TRBJ2-7; D remains ambiguous. The V end was cut by 8 bases, the J end by 5 bases, with 16 bases between. The CDR3 loop spans 13 amino acids. Germline V gives CDR1 SEHNR, CDR2 FQNEAQ (reference sequence). Based on the CDR3 plus reference TRBV7-9 and TRBJ2-7, the full variable domain is DTGVSQNPRHKITKRGQNVTFRCDPISEHNRLYWYRQTLGQGPEFLTYFQNEAQLEKSRLLSDRFSAERPKGSFSTLEIQRTEQGDSAMYLCASVLGAANEQYFGPGTRLTVT.

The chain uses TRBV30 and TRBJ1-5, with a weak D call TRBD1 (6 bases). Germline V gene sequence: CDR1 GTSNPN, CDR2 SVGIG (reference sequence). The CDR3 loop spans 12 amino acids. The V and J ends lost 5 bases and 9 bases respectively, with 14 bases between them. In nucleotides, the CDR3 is TGTGCCTGGGCGGACAGTGCCAGGCCCCAGCATTTT. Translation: CAWADSARPQHF.

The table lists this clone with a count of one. The CDR3 DNA is TGTGCCAGCGGCGACAGGGACTATGGCTACACCTTC. This codes for CASGDRDYGYTF. The rearrangement uses TRBV6-5 and TRBJ1-2; the match to TRBD1 covers 7 bases. V lost 8 bases, J lost 3 bases, and 3 bases stayed unmatched. Germline-derived CDR1 and CDR2 are MNHEY and SVGAGI. This CDR3 region has 12 residues.

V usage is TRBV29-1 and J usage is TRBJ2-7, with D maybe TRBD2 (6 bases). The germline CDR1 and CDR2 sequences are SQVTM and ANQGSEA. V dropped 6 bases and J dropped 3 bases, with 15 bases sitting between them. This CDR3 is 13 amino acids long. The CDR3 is CSVGGRLIYEQYF. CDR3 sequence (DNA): TGCAGCGTCGGGGGACGGCTGATCTACGAGCAGTACTTC.

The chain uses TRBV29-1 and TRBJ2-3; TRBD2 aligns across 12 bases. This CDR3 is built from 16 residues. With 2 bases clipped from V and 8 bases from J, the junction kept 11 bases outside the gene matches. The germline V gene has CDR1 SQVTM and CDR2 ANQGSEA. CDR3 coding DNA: TGCAGCGTTGAAATTCTGGTACTAGCGGGAGGAGGTACGCAGTATTTT. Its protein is CSVEILVLAGGGTQYF.

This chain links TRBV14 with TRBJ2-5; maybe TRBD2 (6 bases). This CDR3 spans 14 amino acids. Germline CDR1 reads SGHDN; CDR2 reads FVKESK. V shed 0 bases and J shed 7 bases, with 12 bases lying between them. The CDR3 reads CASSQEWTTGTQYF. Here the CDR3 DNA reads TGTGCCAGCAGCCAAGAGTGGACTACGGGGACCCAGTACTTC.

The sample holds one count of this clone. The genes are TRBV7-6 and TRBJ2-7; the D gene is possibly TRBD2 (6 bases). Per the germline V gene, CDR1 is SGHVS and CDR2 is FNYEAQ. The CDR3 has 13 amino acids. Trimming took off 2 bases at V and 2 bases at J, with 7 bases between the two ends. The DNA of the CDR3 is TGTGCCAGCAGCTTAACGGGAGCCTACGAGCAGTACTTC. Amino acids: CASSLTGAYEQYF.